The sequence of this TCR beta chain was determined in a study of blood T cell repertoires in COVID-19. This table comes from immunoSEQ multiplex PCR, and its TCRdb copy is limited to in-frame clones, with some not included. Of 250,000 to 350,000 clones in the sample, about nine tenths were seen once. The CDR3 runs 13 residues. CDR1 and CDR2 from the germline V gene are MDHEN and SYDVKM. Trimming removed 3 bases at V and 7 bases at J, with 10 bases between. This rearrangement joins TRBV28 to TRBJ2-1; D is possibly TRBD2 (6 bases). The sequenced sample consisted of peripheral blood. The TCR sequence derives from a woman between 50 and 59 years old who had recovered from COVID-19. CDR3 amino acids: CASSFAGRNEQFF. The DNA of the CDR3 is TGTGCCAGCAGTTTTGCGGGAAGGAATGAGCAGTTCTTC.